A selection of T cell receptor beta chains follows, all from one sample in a study of blood T cell repertoires in COVID-19. Sequencing used immunoSEQ multiplex PCR; TCRdb keeps in-frame clones, though not all of them. In the table there are 130,000 or so clones, about four fifths of which are singletons. The sample taken for sequencing was peripheral blood. The origin of the receptors is a woman between 55 and 75 years old with active or convalescent COVID-19. The CDR3 runs from the conserved cysteine through the conserved F or W. Each record gives: J gene, D gene, V gene, clone size, CDR3 protein, CDR3 DNA. The D gene is left open where the match is weak. Clone size appears in some rows only: once, few, many, or a class for an expanded clone.

j_gene: TRBJ2-3
d_gene: -
v_gene: TRBV2
abundance: once
CDR3aa: CASPAPRSPSADTQYF
CDR3nt: TGTGCCAGCCCCGCCCCGAGGTCCCCGAGCGCAGATACGCAGTATTTT

j_gene: TRBJ2-7
d_gene: TRBD2
v_gene: TRBV10-3
abundance: few
CDR3aa: CAISVVDRTSFSRTYEQYF
CDR3nt: TGTGCCATCAGTGTTGTGGATCGGACTAGCTTCTCCCGAACCTACGAGCAGTACTTC

j_gene: TRBJ1-1
d_gene: -
v_gene: TRBV28
abundance: -
CDR3aa: CASSSPRVNTEAFF
CDR3nt: TGTGCCAGCAGTTCACCCAGGGTGAACACTGAAGCTTTCTTT

j_gene: TRBJ2-3
d_gene: TRBD2
v_gene: TRBV6-2/TRBV6-3
abundance: -
CDR3aa: CASSTSGRSTDTQYF
CDR3nt: TGTGCCAGCAGTACTAGCGGGAGGAGCACAGATACGCAGTATTTT

j_gene: TRBJ2-2
d_gene: TRBD1
v_gene: TRBV5-1
abundance: few
CDR3aa: CASSLGDRVTGELFF
CDR3nt: TGCGCCAGCAGCTTGGGTGACAGGGTTACCGGGGAGCTGTTTTTT

j_gene: TRBJ1-4
d_gene: TRBD1
v_gene: TRBV30
abundance: -
CDR3aa: CAWSPTLRQGYLF
CDR3nt: TGTGCCTGGAGTCCCACACTACGACAGGGGTATCTTTTT

j_gene: TRBJ2-3
d_gene: TRBD2
v_gene: TRBV14
abundance: once
CDR3aa: CASSQELAGGVTQYF
CDR3nt: TGTGCCAGCAGCCAAGAGCTAGCGGGGGGTGTTACGCAGTATTTT

j_gene: TRBJ1-2
d_gene: -
v_gene: TRBV28
abundance: -
CDR3aa: CASLGADRNYGYTF
CDR3nt: TGTGCCAGCTTAGGGGCAGACAGGAACTATGGCTACACCTTC

j_gene: TRBJ2-5
d_gene: -
v_gene: TRBV9
abundance: -
CDR3aa: CASSPIAAETQYF
CDR3nt: TGTGCCAGCAGCCCCATTGCGGCGGAGACCCAGTACTTC

j_gene: TRBJ2-1
d_gene: -
v_gene: TRBV24-1
abundance: -
CDR3aa: CATSDTMASTGNEQFF
CDR3nt: TGTGCCACCAGTGATACGATGGCCTCAACGGGAAATGAGCAGTTCTTC

j_gene: TRBJ2-1
d_gene: TRBD2
v_gene: TRBV30
abundance: -
CDR3aa: CAWGLAGWKFF
CDR3nt: TGTGCCTGGGGACTAGCGGGGTGGAAGTTCTTC

j_gene: TRBJ2-1
d_gene: TRBD2
v_gene: TRBV9
abundance: -
CDR3aa: CASSVSGTSGLAGNEQFF
CDR3nt: TGTGCCAGCAGCGTATCCGGGACTAGCGGACTAGCAGGCAATGAGCAGTTCTTC

j_gene: TRBJ1-2
d_gene: TRBD1
v_gene: TRBV29-1
abundance: -
CDR3aa: CSVRRDRDLGGYTF
CDR3nt: TGCAGCGTTCGTCGGGACAGGGATTTGGGAGGCTACACCTTC

j_gene: TRBJ2-5
d_gene: -
v_gene: TRBV7-8
abundance: -
CDR3aa: CASSPGSAPGQETQYF
CDR3nt: TGTGCCAGCAGCCCTGGATCGGCCCCGGGCCAAGAGACCCAGTACTTC

j_gene: TRBJ2-3
d_gene: TRBD2
v_gene: TRBV3-1/TRBV3-2
abundance: -
CDR3aa: CASSPSGVSTDTQYF
CDR3nt: TGTGCCAGCAGCCCTAGCGGGGTGAGCACAGATACGCAGTATTTT

j_gene: TRBJ1-1
d_gene: TRBD1
v_gene: TRBV27
abundance: -
CDR3aa: CASSFGDRGAAFF
CDR3nt: TGTGCCAGCAGTTTTGGGGACAGGGGCGCCGCTTTCTTT

j_gene: TRBJ2-2
d_gene: -
v_gene: TRBV24-1
abundance: -
CDR3aa: CATSDPGLYTGELFF
CDR3nt: TGTGCCACCAGTGATCCGGGACTGTACACCGGGGAGCTGTTTTTT

j_gene: TRBJ1-1
d_gene: -
v_gene: TRBV13
abundance: -
CDR3aa: CASSPRLNTEAFF
CDR3nt: TGTGCCAGCAGCCCCAGACTAAACACTGAAGCTTTCTTT

j_gene: TRBJ1-2
d_gene: TRBD1
v_gene: TRBV11-2
abundance: -
CDR3aa: CASSLLQGAGYGYTF
CDR3nt: TGTGCCAGCAGCTTATTACAGGGGGCAGGATATGGCTACACCTTC

j_gene: TRBJ1-2
d_gene: -
v_gene: TRBV19
abundance: -
CDR3aa: CASRSTGGAITF
CDR3nt: TGTGCCAGTAGATCGACCGGGGGGGCAATCACCTTC

j_gene: TRBJ2-4
d_gene: -
v_gene: TRBV19
abundance: -
CDR3aa: CASSITWSEGNIQYF
CDR3nt: TGTGCCAGTAGTATTACGTGGTCGGAGGGAAACATTCAGTACTTC